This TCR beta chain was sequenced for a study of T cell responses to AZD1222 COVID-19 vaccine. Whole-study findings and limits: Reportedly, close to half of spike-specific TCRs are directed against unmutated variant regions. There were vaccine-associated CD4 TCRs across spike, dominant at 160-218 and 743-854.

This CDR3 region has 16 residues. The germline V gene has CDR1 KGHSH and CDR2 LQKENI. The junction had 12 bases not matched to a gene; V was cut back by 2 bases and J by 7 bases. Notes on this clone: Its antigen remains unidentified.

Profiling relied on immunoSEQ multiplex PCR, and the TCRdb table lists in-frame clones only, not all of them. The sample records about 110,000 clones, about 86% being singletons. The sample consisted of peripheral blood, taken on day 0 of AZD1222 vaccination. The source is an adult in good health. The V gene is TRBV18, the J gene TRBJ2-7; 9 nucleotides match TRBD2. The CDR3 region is CASSPSPPAGGREQYF. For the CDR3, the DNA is TGTGCCAGCTCACCATCCCCCCCCGCGGGGGGGCGGGAGCAGTACTTC.